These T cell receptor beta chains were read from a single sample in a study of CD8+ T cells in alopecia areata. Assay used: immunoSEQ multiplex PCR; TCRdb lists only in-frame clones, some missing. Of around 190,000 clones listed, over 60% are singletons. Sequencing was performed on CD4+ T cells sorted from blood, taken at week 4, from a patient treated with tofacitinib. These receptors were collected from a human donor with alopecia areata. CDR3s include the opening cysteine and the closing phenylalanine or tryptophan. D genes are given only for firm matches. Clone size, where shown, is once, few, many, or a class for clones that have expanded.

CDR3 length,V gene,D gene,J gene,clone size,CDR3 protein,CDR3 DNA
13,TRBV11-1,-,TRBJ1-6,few,CASSLEGYSPLHF,TGTGCCAGCAGCTTAGAAGGTTATTCACCCCTCCACTTT
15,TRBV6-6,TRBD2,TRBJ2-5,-,CASTRRGGQAETQYF,TGTGCCAGCACCCGGCGGGGGGGCCAGGCTGAGACCCAGTACTTC
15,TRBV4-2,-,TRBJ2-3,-,CASSPGGRSTDTQYF,TGTGCCAGCAGCCCCGGGGGGCGTAGCACAGATACGCAGTATTTT
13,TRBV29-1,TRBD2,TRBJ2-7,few,CSVVGAGGYEQYF,TGCAGCGTTGTTGGAGCGGGGGGGTACGAGCAGTACTTC
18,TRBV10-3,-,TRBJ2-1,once,CAISESTHGGGAYNEQFF,TGTGCCATCAGTGAGTCGACTCATGGGGGAGGTGCTTACAATGAGCAGTTCTTC
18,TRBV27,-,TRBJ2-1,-,CASQKPQIGSSDYNEQFF,TGTGCCAGTCAGAAACCTCAGATAGGCAGCTCTGACTACAATGAGCAGTTCTTC
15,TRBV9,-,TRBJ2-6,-,CASSAPNSGANVLTF,TGTGCCAGCAGCGCCCCAAACTCTGGGGCCAACGTCCTGACTTTC
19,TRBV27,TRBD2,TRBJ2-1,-,CASSQSRGTTRQGYNEQFF,TGTGCCAGCAGTCAATCTCGCGGGACTACACGTCAAGGGTACAATGAGCAGTTCTTC
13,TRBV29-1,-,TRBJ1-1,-,CSAKQGPNTEAFF,TGCAGCGCCAAACAGGGCCCGAACACTGAAGCTTTCTTT
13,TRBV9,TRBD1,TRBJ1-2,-,CASSLQGAEGYTF,TGTGCCAGCAGCCTACAGGGGGCAGAAGGCTACACCTTC
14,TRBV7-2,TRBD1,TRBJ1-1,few,CASSQTGWNTEAFF,TGTGCCAGCAGCCAGACAGGGTGGAACACTGAAGCTTTCTTT
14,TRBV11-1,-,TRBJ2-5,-,CASSLKAGKETQYF,TGTGCCAGCAGCTTAAAAGCGGGTAAAGAGACCCAGTACTTC
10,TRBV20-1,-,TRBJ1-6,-,CSILGSPLHF,TGCAGTATCCTCGGTTCACCCCTCCACTTT
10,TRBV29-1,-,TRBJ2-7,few,CSVGDYEQYF,TGCAGCGTTGGGGACTACGAGCAGTACTTC
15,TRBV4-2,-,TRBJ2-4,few,CASSQGRRQPNIQYF,TGTGCCAGCAGCCAAGGCCGGAGACAGCCAAACATTCAGTACTTC
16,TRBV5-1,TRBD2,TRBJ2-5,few,CASSLGPAGGPETQYF,TGCGCCAGCAGCTTGGGTCCAGCGGGGGGGCCAGAGACCCAGTACTTC
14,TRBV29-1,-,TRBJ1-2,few,CSVEIRQSHYGYTF,TGCAGCGTTGAAATCCGGCAGAGCCACTATGGCTACACCTTC
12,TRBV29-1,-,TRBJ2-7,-,CSVGLANYEQYF,TGCAGCGTTGGCCTAGCGAACTACGAGCAGTACTTC
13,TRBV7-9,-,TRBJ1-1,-,CASSLDRNTEAFF,TGTGCCAGCAGCTTAGACAGGAACACTGAAGCTTTCTTT
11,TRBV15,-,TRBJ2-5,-,CATSRAETQYF,TGTGCCACCAGCAGAGCCGAGACCCAGTACTTC
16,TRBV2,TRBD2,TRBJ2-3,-,CASRGLGLATTDTQYF,TGTGCCAGCAGGGGATTGGGACTAGCGACAACAGATACGCAGTATTTT
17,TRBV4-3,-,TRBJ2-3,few,CASSHENGVGVADTQYF,TGCGCCAGCAGCCACGAAAACGGGGTAGGAGTGGCAGATACGCAGTATTTT
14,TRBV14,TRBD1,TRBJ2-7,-,CASSLTGGSYEQYF,TGTGCCAGCAGCCTTACAGGGGGCTCCTACGAGCAGTACTTC
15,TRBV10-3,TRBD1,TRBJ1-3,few,CAIRQGVSSGNTIYF,TGTGCCATCAGACAGGGGGTGAGCTCTGGAAACACCATATATTTT
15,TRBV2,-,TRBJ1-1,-,CASSEFGGMNTEAFF,TGTGCCAGCAGTGAATTCGGGGGGATGAACACTGAAGCTTTCTTT
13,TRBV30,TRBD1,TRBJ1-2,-,CALEWDRGLPGLF,TGTGCCTTGGAATGGGACAGGGGGCTTCCCGGGCTATTC